The rows below give T cell receptor beta chains drawn from one sample of a study of cytomegalovirus exposure and HLA in healthy donors. Sequencing was performed with immunoSEQ multiplex PCR; in TCRdb, only in-frame clones are kept and a portion is missing. This sample carries approximately 49,000 clones, almost 95% of them seen once, and the ten largest clones take almost 1.5%. The sample comprised PBMCs. These receptors were obtained from a man aged 18 to 30 in good health and CMV-seronegative. CDR3s include the opening cysteine and the closing phenylalanine or tryptophan. The D gene is left open where the match is weak. Some rows have no size entry. The others give once, few or many, or a class for an expanded clone.

TRBD1 | TRBJ2-1 | TRBV2 | - | TGTGCCAGCAGACAGGGGGGTCGACCTGGCAATGAGCAGTTCTTC | CASRQGGRPGNEQFF
- | TRBJ2-7 | TRBV7-8 | - | TGTGCCAGCAGCTTAGGTCCCTATGCCTACGAGCAGTACTTC | CASSLGPYAYEQYF
- | TRBJ2-3 | TRBV7-2 | - | TGTGCCAGCAGTGAGGGGACTTACGATACGCAGTATTTT | CASSEGTYDTQYF
TRBD2 | TRBJ2-3 | TRBV7-2 | - | TGTGCCAGCAGCTTAGTGGGAGGGCCGGGGGATACGCAGTATTTT | CASSLVGGPGDTQYF
TRBD1 | TRBJ1-4 | TRBV15 | once | TGTGCCACCAGCAGAGAGGGTAGTGAGACAGGGGATGAAAAACTGTTTTTT | CATSREGSETGDEKLFF
TRBD2 | TRBJ2-1 | TRBV11-2 | - | TGTGCCAGCAGGGAAGGACTAGCGGGATTTGGAGAGCAGTTCTTC | CASREGLAGFGEQFF
- | TRBJ2-7 | TRBV6-6 | - | TGTGCCAGCGCCACCGGGAGCTACGAGCAGTACTTC | CASATGSYEQYF
TRBD2 | TRBJ2-3 | TRBV28 | once | TGTGCCAGCACTCGAGGTAGCGGGAGCACAGATACGCAGTATTTT | CASTRGSGSTDTQYF
- | TRBJ2-5 | TRBV4-1 | - | TGCGCCAGCAGCCAAGAAGGGGCCAGCGCTAAAGAGACCCAGTACTTC | CASSQEGASAKETQYF
- | TRBJ1-1 | TRBV11-2 | - | TGTGCCAGCAGCCCTATGCGGGGGGCAGGTGAAGCTTTCTTT | CASSPMRGAGEAFF